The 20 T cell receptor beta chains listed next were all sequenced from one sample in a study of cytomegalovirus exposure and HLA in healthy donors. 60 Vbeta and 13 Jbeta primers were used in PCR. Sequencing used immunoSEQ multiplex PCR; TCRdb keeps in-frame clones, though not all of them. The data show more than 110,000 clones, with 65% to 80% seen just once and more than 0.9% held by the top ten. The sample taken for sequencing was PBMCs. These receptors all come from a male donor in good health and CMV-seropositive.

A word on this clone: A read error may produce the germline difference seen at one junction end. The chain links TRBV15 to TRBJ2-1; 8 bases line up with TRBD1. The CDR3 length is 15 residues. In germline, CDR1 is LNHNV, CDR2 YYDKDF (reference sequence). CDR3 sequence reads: CATSKTGGAYNEPFF. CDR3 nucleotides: TGTGCCACCAGCAAAACAGGGGGAGCCTACAATGAGCCGTTCTTC.

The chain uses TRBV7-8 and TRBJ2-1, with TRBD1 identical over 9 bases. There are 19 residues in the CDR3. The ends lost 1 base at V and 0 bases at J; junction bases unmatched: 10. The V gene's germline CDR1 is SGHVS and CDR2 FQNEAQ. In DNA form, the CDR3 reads TGTGCCAGCAGCTTAGATGGGACAGGGATGGCGGGCTCCTACAATGAGCAGTTCTTC. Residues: CASSLDGTGMAGSYNEQFF.

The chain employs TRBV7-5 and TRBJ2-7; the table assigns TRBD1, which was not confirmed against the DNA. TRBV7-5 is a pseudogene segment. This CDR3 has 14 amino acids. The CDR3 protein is CARSTQGKAHEQYF. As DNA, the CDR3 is TGTGCCAGAAGCACACAGGGTAAGGCCCACGAGCAGTACTTC.

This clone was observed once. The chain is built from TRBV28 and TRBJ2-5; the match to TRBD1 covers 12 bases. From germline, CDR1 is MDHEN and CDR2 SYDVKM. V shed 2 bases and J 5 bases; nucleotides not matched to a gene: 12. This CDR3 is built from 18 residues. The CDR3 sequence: CASSLVGIGTGGDETQYF. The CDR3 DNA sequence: TGTGCCAGCAGTTTAGTCGGAATCGGGACAGGGGGCGATGAGACCCAGTACTTC.

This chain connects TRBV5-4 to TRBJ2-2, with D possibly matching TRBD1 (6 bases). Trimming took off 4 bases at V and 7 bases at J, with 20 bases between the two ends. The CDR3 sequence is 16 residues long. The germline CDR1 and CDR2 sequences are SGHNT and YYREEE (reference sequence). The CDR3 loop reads CASSPDHTGFGGELFF. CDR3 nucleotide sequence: TGTGCCAGCAGCCCGGATCACACAGGGTTTGGCGGGGAGCTGTTTTTT.

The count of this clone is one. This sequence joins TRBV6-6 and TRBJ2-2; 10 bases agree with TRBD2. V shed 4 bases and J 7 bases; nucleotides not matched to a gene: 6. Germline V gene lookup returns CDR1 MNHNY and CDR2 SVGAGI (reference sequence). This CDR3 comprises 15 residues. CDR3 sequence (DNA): TGTGCCAGCAGTTCAAGCGGGGGGGTTGGCGGGGAGCTGTTTTTT. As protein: CASSSSGGVGGELFF.

CDR3: CASSDPTLTYEQYF. CDR3 DNA sequence: TGTGCCAGCAGTGATCCGACTTTAACCTACGAGCAGTACTTC. V and J are TRBV6-1 and TRBJ2-7; D remains unclear. Trimming removed 3 bases from V and 2 bases from J, with 11 bases in between. The germline V gene has CDR1 MNHNS and CDR2 SASEGT. The CDR3 contains 14 residues.

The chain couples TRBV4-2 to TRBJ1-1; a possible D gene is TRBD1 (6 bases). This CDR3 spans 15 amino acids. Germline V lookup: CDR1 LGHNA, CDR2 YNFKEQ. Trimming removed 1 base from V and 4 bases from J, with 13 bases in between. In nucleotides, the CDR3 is TGTGCCAGCAGCCAAGCGGGGGGGCGCGGCACTGAAGCTTTCTTT. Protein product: CASSQAGGRGTEAFF.

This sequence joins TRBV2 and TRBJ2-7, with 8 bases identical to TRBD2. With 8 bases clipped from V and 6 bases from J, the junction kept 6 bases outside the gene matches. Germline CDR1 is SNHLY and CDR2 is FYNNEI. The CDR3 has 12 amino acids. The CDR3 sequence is CASGAGGIEQYF. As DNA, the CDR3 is TGTGCCAGCGGGGCGGGGGGTATCGAGCAGTACTTC.

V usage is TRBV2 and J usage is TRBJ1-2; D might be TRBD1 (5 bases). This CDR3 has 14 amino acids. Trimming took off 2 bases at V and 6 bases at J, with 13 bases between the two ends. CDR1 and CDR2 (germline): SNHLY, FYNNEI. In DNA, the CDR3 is TGTGCCAGCAGTGAACTTCCTCGGGGGGATGGCTACACCTTC. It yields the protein CASSELPRGDGYTF.

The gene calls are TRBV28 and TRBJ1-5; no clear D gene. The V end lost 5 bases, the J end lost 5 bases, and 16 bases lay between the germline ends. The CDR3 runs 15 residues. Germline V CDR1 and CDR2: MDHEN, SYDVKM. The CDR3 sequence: CASSPRTLTDQPQHF. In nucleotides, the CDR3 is TGTGCCAGCAGTCCTCGTACCCTAACGGATCAGCCCCAGCATTTT.

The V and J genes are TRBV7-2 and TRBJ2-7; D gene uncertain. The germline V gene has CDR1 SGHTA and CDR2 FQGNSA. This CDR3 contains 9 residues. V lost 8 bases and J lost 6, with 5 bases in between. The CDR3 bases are TGTGCCAGCTTCTGCGAGCAGTACTTC. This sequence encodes CASFCEQYF.

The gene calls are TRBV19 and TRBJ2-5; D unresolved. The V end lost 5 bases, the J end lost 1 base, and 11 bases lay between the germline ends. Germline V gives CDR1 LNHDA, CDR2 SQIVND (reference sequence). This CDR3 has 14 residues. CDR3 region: CASSEVTAQETQYF. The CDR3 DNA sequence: TGTGCCAGTAGTGAAGTCACAGCCCAAGAGACCCAGTACTTC.

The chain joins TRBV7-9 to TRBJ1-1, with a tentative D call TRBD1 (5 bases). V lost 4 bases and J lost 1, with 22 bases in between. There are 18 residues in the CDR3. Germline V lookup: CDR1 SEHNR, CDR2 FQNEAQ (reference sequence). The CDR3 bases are TGTGCCAGCAGCTCGAGGAGGGGACGGGGGGAGCCGAACACTGAAGCTTTCTTT. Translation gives CASSSRRGRGEPNTEAFF.

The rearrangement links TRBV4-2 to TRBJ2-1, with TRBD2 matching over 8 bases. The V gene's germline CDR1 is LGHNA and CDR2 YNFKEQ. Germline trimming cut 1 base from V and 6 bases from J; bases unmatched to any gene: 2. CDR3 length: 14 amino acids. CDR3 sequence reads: CASSQGGLVNEQFF. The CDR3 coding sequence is TGTGCCAGCAGCCAAGGGGGACTAGTCAATGAGCAGTTCTTC.

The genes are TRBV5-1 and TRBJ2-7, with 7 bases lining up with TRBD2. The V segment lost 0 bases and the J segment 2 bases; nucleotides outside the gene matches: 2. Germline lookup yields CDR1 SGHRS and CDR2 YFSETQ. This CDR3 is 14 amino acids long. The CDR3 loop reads CASSLGGLTYEQYF. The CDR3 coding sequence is TGCGCCAGCAGCTTGGGGGGACTAACCTACGAGCAGTACTTC.

CDR3 sequence (DNA): TGTGCCAGCTCACCATATACAGGGCAGAGGACAGATACGCAGTATTTT. As protein: CASSPYTGQRTDTQYF. V and J are TRBV18 and TRBJ2-3; a weak D match, TRBD1 (6 bases). Trimming shortened V by 2 bases and J by 3 bases, and 15 bases separated the two germline ends. The CDR3 extends over 16 amino acids. Germline V lookup: CDR1 KGHSH, CDR2 LQKENI.

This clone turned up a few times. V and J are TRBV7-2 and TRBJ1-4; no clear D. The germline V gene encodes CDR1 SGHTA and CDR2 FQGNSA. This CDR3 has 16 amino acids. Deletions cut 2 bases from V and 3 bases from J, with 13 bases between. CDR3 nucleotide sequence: TGTGCCAGCAGCTTATTCCTCGGAGGTCCTAATGAAAAACTGTTTTTT. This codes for CASSLFLGGPNEKLFF. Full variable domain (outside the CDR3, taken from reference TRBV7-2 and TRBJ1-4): GAGVSQSPSNKVTEKGKDVELRCDPISGHTALYWYRQSLGQGLEFLIYFQGNSAPDKSGLPSDRFSAERTGGSVSTLTIQRTQQEDSAVYLCASSLFLGGPNEKLFFGSGTQLSVL.

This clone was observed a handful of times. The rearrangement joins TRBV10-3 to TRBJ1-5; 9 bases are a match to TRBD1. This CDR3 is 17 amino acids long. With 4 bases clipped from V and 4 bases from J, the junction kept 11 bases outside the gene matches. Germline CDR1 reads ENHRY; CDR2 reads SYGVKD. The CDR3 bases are TGTGCCATCAGTGCTACGGGACAGGGTATTTTGAATCAGCCCCAGCATTTT. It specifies CAISATGQGILNQPQHF.

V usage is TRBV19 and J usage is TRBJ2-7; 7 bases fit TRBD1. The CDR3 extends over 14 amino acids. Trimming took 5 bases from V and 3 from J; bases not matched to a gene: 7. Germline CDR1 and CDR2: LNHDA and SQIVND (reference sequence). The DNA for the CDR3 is TGTGCCAGTAGTCTCGGGACAGAGGTCTACGAGCAGTACTTC. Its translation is CASSLGTEVYEQYF.